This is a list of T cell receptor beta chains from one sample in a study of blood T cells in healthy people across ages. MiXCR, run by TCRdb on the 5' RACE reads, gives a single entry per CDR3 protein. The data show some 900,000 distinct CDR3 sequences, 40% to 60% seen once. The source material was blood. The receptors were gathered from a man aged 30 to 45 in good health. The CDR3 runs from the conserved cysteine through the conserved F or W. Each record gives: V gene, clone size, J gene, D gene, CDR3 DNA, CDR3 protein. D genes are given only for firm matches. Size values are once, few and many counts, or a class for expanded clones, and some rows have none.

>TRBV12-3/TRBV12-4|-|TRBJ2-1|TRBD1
TGTGCCAGCAGCCCGGGACAGGCGGTCAATGAGCAGTTCTTC
CASSPGQAVNEQFF
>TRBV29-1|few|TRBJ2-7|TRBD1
TGCAGCGTGGCCCCCGGGACAGGGATCTACGAGCAGTACTTC
CSVAPGTGIYEQYF
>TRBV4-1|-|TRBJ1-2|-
TGCGCCAGCAGCCAAGCTACGGGCCTTAACTATGGCTACACCTTC
CASSQATGLNYGYTF
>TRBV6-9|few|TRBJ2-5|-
TGTGCCAGTCAGAAACAAGAGACCCAGTACTTC
CASQKQETQYF
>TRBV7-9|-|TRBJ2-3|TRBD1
TGTGCCAGCAGCCCGCGGACAGGGGGAATAACAGATACGCAGTATTTT
CASSPRTGGITDTQYF
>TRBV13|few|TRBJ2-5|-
TGTGCCAGCAGCACCAACGGGGTCCAAGAGACCCAGTACTTC
CASSTNGVQETQYF
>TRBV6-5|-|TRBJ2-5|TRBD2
TGTGCCAGCAGTTACTCGGGGGTGACTAGCGGGGGTATTTGGGAGACCCAGTACTTC
CASSYSGVTSGGIWETQYF
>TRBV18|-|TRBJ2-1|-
TGTGCCAGCTCACCAACTGAGCGCGTGGGAAATGAGCAGTTCTTC
CASSPTERVGNEQFF
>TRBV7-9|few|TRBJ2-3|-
TGTGCCAGCAGCTTAGTTAGCCGCAGCACAGATACGCAGTATTTT
CASSLVSRSTDTQYF
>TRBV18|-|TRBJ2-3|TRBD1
TGTGACAGCTCATCGACAGGGGGCCCAGATACGCAGTATTTT
CDSSSTGGPDTQYF
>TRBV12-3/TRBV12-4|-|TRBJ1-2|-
TGTGCCAGCAGTACTCTGGGGGTTGATGGCTACACCTTC
CASSTLGVDGYTF
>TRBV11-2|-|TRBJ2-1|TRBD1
TGTGCCAGCAGCCCGGGACAGGAAACCTACAATGAGCAGTTCTTC
CASSPGQETYNEQFF
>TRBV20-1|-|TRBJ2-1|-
TGCAGCCCCAAACAGGCCCAGGGCAATGAGCAGTTCTTC
CSPKQAQGNEQFF
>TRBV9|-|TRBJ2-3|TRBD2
TGTGCCAGCGGTCGGACTAGCGGAACAGATGCGCAGTATTTT
CASGRTSGTDAQYF
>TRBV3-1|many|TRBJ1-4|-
TGTGCCAGCAGCCCGTTCCGGACGGGCGCTAATGAAAAACTGTTTTTT
CASSPFRTGANEKLFF
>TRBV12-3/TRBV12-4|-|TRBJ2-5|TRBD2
TGTGCCAGCTTGACTAGCGGGGCTCAAGAGACCCAGTACTTC
CASLTSGAQETQYF
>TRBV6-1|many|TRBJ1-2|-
TGTGCCAGCAACCCAGGAAAAACGAACTATGGCTACACCTTC
CASNPGKTNYGYTF
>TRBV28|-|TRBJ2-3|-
TGTGCCAGCAGGCAAAGGGGCCAAGGGACAGATACGCAGTATTTT
CASRQRGQGTDTQYF
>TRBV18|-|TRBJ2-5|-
TGTGCCAGCTCACGGGTTAGGACGGAGACCCAGTACTTC
CASSRVRTETQYF
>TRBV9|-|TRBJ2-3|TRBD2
TGTGCCAGCAGCGGCGGGACTAGCGGAAACCCCACAGATACGCAGTATTTT
CASSGGTSGNPTDTQYF
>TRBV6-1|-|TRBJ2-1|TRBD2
TGTGCCAGCATGGGACTAGCGGGGGCCTACGAGCAGTTCTTC
CASMGLAGAYEQFF
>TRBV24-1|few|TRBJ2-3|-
TGTGCCACCAGTGATCCCAACGACAGGAAAGATACGCAGTATTTT
CATSDPNDRKDTQYF
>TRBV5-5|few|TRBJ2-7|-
TGTGCCAGCAGCTTGGAACAGGGTTTGTACGAGCAGTACTTC
CASSLEQGLYEQYF
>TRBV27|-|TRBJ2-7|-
TGTGCCAGCAGTACTTCCGGGACAAACACCTACGAGCAGTACTTC
CASSTSGTNTYEQYF
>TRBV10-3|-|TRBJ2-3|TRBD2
TGTACCATCAGTAATCAACTAGCGGGCCGCACAGATACGCAGTATTTT
CTISNQLAGRTDTQYF
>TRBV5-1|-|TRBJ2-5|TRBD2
TGCGCCAGTGGAAAAGCGGGGGGGAAAGAGACCCAGTACTTC
CASGKAGGKETQYF
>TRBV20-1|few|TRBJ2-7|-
TGCAGTGCTAGTGCTGGCCCTAGCTCCTACGAGCAGTACTTC
CSASAGPSSYEQYF
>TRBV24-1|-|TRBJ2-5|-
TGTGCCACCAGTGCGTATGGGAATATAGCGGAGACCCAGTACTTC
CATSAYGNIAETQYF
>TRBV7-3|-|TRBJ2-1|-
TGTGCCAGCAGCCTCGACAGCGGTGAGCAGTTCTTC
CASSLDSGEQFF
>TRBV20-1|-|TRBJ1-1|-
TGCAGTGCTCCCCGATCGCGGGGGCCGGCCACTGAAGCTTTCTTT
CSAPRSRGPATEAFF
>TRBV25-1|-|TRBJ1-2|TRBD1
TGTGCCAGCTTCACAGGGGGTAGTGGCTACACCTTC
CASFTGGSGYTF
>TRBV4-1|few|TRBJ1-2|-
TGCGCCAGCAGCCAAGATGCACGGGGCTACACCTTC
CASSQDARGYTF